A selection of T cell receptor beta chains follows, all from one sample in a study of shared clonotypes between healthy human individuals. Sequencing used immunoSEQ multiplex PCR; TCRdb keeps in-frame clones, though not all of them. This table holds roughly 850,000 clones, around 96% found once. The sequencing input was naive CD8+ T cells sorted from blood. These receptors were obtained from a man aged 25 to 40 in good health. Each CDR3 is given with its conserved first and last residue. Each record gives: CDR3 length, V gene, CDR3 protein.

cdr3_length: 12; v_call: TRBV5-1; cdr3_aa: CASSLLGNEQYF
cdr3_length: 17; v_call: TRBV19; cdr3_aa: CASSIGASGDSYNEQFF
cdr3_length: 15; v_call: TRBV2; cdr3_aa: CASRDHSSSGNTIYF
cdr3_length: 12; v_call: TRBV11-2; cdr3_aa: CASSLVLNEQFF
cdr3_length: 10; v_call: TRBV28; cdr3_aa: CASSFQEQYF
cdr3_length: 14; v_call: TRBV27; cdr3_aa: CASSLGTSNQPQHF
cdr3_length: 15; v_call: TRBV5-4; cdr3_aa: CASSLEGLAIHTQYF
cdr3_length: 11; v_call: TRBV9; cdr3_aa: CASSSRDGYTF
cdr3_length: 13; v_call: TRBV19; cdr3_aa: CASSWGQYNEQFF
cdr3_length: 17; v_call: TRBV18; cdr3_aa: CASSPTFLQGDTGELFF
cdr3_length: 15; v_call: TRBV9; cdr3_aa: CASSVGGATNEKLFF
cdr3_length: 16; v_call: TRBV7-2; cdr3_aa: CASSLDPSGGSYEQYF
cdr3_length: 14; v_call: TRBV5-1; cdr3_aa: CASSALHFQETQYF
cdr3_length: 17; v_call: TRBV9; cdr3_aa: CASSVESGRAPTGELFF
cdr3_length: 15; v_call: TRBV5-4; cdr3_aa: CASSSSVSRGDEQFF
cdr3_length: 13; v_call: TRBV7-6; cdr3_aa: CASSLEMKSEQYF
cdr3_length: 14; v_call: TRBV5-1; cdr3_aa: CASRGDTSSYEQYF
cdr3_length: 17; v_call: TRBV27; cdr3_aa: CASSLSPHGTSIYEQYF
cdr3_length: 16; v_call: TRBV27; cdr3_aa: CASSLSAGLIYNEQFF
cdr3_length: 14; v_call: TRBV27; cdr3_aa: CASSSYGSDETQYF
cdr3_length: 14; v_call: TRBV28; cdr3_aa: CASSLLLAGDTQYF
cdr3_length: 13; v_call: TRBV2; cdr3_aa: CASISSGTDTQYF
cdr3_length: 9; v_call: TRBV29-1; cdr3_aa: CSSPSEQYF
cdr3_length: 16; v_call: TRBV6-1; cdr3_aa: CASSEAGARVIVGYTF
cdr3_length: 15; v_call: TRBV28; cdr3_aa: CASSLLQGPNQPQHF
cdr3_length: 17; v_call: TRBV7-6; cdr3_aa: CASSLTMGQGKNYGYTF
cdr3_length: 13; v_call: TRBV7-5; cdr3_aa: CVRSFPSSYEQYF
cdr3_length: 10; v_call: TRBV29-1; cdr3_aa: CSVGGGEQFF
cdr3_length: 10; v_call: TRBV19; cdr3_aa: CASWGNEQFF
cdr3_length: 15; v_call: TRBV4-1; cdr3_aa: CASSGGGMSTDTQYF
cdr3_length: 14; v_call: TRBV7-8; cdr3_aa: CASSLASGWETQYF
cdr3_length: 16; v_call: TRBV4-2; cdr3_aa: CASSQEERGPKHEQYF
cdr3_length: 15; v_call: TRBV19; cdr3_aa: CASSINPQGTSEQYF
cdr3_length: 16; v_call: TRBV9; cdr3_aa: CASSVDSSGAPYEQYF
cdr3_length: 17; v_call: TRBV19; cdr3_aa: CASSIDSGRALLHEQYF
cdr3_length: 14; v_call: TRBV6-6; cdr3_aa: CASSYSPTPPRAFF
cdr3_length: 16; v_call: TRBV6-6; cdr3_aa: CASSLSRASGGGELFF
cdr3_length: 16; v_call: TRBV4-1; cdr3_aa: CASSQTAGTGGDTQYF
cdr3_length: 17; v_call: TRBV4-1; cdr3_aa: CASSQSGTGDFDQPQHF
cdr3_length: 12; v_call: TRBV13; cdr3_aa: CASSLINQPQHF
cdr3_length: 16; v_call: TRBV25-1; cdr3_aa: CASSDLSAGGLIEQYF
cdr3_length: 13; v_call: TRBV10-1; cdr3_aa: CASMDLNTGELFF
cdr3_length: 18; v_call: TRBV16; cdr3_aa: CASSQYSPLDSSYNEQFF
cdr3_length: 12; v_call: TRBV7-9; cdr3_aa: CASSLRLGEQYF
cdr3_length: 14; v_call: TRBV28; cdr3_aa: CASSLVSGDEKLFF
cdr3_length: 12; v_call: TRBV25-1; cdr3_aa: CASRVPGGELFF
cdr3_length: 13; v_call: TRBV28; cdr3_aa: CASEALSNQPQHF
cdr3_length: 15; v_call: TRBV7-6; cdr3_aa: CASSSQAHSGNTIYF
cdr3_length: 12; v_call: TRBV10-3; cdr3_aa: CAIWTGAYEQFF
cdr3_length: 13; v_call: TRBV5-6; cdr3_aa: CASSLGPPTEAFF